This T cell receptor (beta chain) was identified in a study of blood T cell repertoires in COVID-19. Study background: Researchers got acute and convalescent COVID-19 samples from the United States, Italy and Spain.

Method: immunoSEQ multiplex PCR; TCRdb's copy keeps in-frame clones and lacks some. The table records about 140,000 clones, 70% to 80% of them present only once. The CDR3 runs to 16 residues. The V gene's germline CDR1 is LGHNA and CDR2 YSLEER. V lost 2 bases and J lost 4; bases outside the gene matches: 3. The chain recombines TRBV4-3 with TRBJ1-6, with 9 bases lining up with TRBD1. Sequenced sample: peripheral blood. This sequence was found in a woman between 50 and 59 years old with active or convalescent COVID-19. The CDR3 sequence is CASSQTTGGYNSPLHF. The CDR3 coding sequence is TGCGCCAGCAGCCAAACGACAGGGGGGTATAATTCACCCCTCCACTTT.